Listed below are T cell receptor beta chains from one sample, sequenced in a study of early T cells in non-severe SARS-CoV-2 infection. In TCRdb, the 5' RACE reads were re-called with MiXCR into one record per CDR3 protein. The sample carries 75,000 to 100,000 distinct CDR3 sequences, 14% to 15% recorded once. Sequenced input: whole blood. The receptor set was obtained from an adult who was a healthcare worker with PCR-confirmed SARS-CoV-2 infection or an uninfected control (not recorded which). The CDR3 runs from the conserved cysteine through the conserved F or W. The D gene is left open where the match is weak. Rows give clone size only sometimes, using once, few, many, or a class for an expanded clone.

CASSQTGLMKETQYF | TGTGCCAGCAGTCAAACAGGGTTGATGAAAGAGACCCAGTACTTC | - | TRBJ2-5 | TRBV7-3 | many
CSADGTSGGRDTQYF | TGCAGTGCTGACGGGACTAGCGGGGGCCGAGATACGCAGTATTTT | TRBD2 | TRBJ2-3 | TRBV20-1 | -
CSVDGRGPYNEQFF | TGCAGCGTTGACGGCAGGGGACCCTACAATGAGCAGTTCTTC | - | TRBJ2-1 | TRBV29-1 | -
CASSLGLGGGAKNIQYF | TGCGCCAGCAGCTTGGGACTAGGCGGGGGAGCCAAAAACATTCAGTACTTC | TRBD2 | TRBJ2-4 | TRBV5-1 | -
CATSDPPLDTQYF | TGTGCCACCAGTGACCCTCCCCTCGATACGCAGTATTTT | - | TRBJ2-3 | TRBV24-1 | few
CSVEAPSRYGYTF | TGCAGCGTTGAAGCCCCGTCCCGCTATGGCTACACCTTC | - | TRBJ1-2 | TRBV29-1 | many
CASITGTGFGQPQHF | TGTGCCAGCATCACCGGGACAGGTTTTGGTCAGCCCCAGCATTTT | TRBD1 | TRBJ1-5 | TRBV6-4 | few
CASSQAGGGHYNEQFF | TGTGCCAGCAGCCAAGCCGGCGGGGGCCACTACAATGAGCAGTTCTTC | - | TRBJ2-1 | TRBV7-8 | -
CASSPVPSVSGANVLTF | TGTGCCAGCAGCCCTGTCCCCTCAGTCTCTGGGGCCAACGTCCTGACTTTC | - | TRBJ2-6 | TRBV7-9 | -
CASSFRQGANTGELFF | TGTGCCAGCAGCTTCAGACAGGGGGCGAACACCGGGGAGCTGTTTTTT | TRBD1 | TRBJ2-2 | TRBV5-5 | few
CASSQWDRLAPNEQFF | TGCGCCAGCAGCCAATGGGACAGGTTGGCCCCCAATGAGCAGTTCTTC | TRBD1 | TRBJ2-1 | TRBV4-1 | -
CASSEGISGGSTQYF | TGTGCCAGCAGTGAAGGGATTAGCGGGGGAAGTACGCAGTATTTT | TRBD2 | TRBJ2-3 | TRBV6-4 | few
CASSGRNLTEAFF | TGCGCCAGCAGTGGGAGGAATCTGACTGAAGCTTTCTTT | - | TRBJ1-1 | TRBV10-2 | -
CASKSGGNGELFF | TGTGCCAGCAAGTCTGGGGGGAACGGGGAGCTGTTTTTT | - | TRBJ2-2 | TRBV6-5 | -
CASSDRDQETQYF | TGTGCCAGTTCCGACAGGGACCAAGAGACCCAGTACTTC | TRBD1 | TRBJ2-5 | TRBV27 | many
CAGGGYGTDTQYF | TGTGCCGGTGGGGGGTATGGCACAGATACGCAGTATTTT | - | TRBJ2-3 | TRBV28 | -
CASGYTSGGRTGELFF | TGTGCCAGCGGGTACACTAGCGGGGGGCGCACCGGGGAGCTGTTTTTT | TRBD2 | TRBJ2-2 | TRBV2 | -
CASSQSLGTQYF | TGTGCCAGCAGCCAATCGCTTGGTACGCAGTATTTT | - | TRBJ2-3 | TRBV14 | few
CASSNHSVGNHGYTF | TGTGCCAGTAGTAACCATTCGGTGGGAAACCATGGCTACACCTTC | - | TRBJ1-2 | TRBV19 | few
CASSVEGFTTDTQYF | TGTGCCAGCAGCGTAGAGGGCTTCACCACAGATACGCAGTATTTT | - | TRBJ2-3 | TRBV9 | -
CASSVAAGGNIQYF | TGTGCCAGCAGCGTAGCGGCAGGCGGAAACATTCAGTACTTC | - | TRBJ2-4 | TRBV9 | -
CATGAGKTQYF | TGTGCCACCGGGGCGGGGAAGACCCAGTACTTC | - | TRBJ2-5 | TRBV15 | few
CASSHPRTDTQYF | TGCGCCAGCAGCCACCCCCGGACGGATACGCAGTATTTT | - | TRBJ2-3 | TRBV4-1 | few
CAAEAPGGLAGVLNTGELFF | TGTGCCGCCGAAGCCCCTGGGGGACTAGCGGGGGTATTGAACACCGGGGAGCTGTTTTTT | TRBD2 | TRBJ2-2 | TRBV28 | many
CASSWGTGSYNSPLHF | TGTGCCAGCAGTTGGGGGACAGGGTCCTATAATTCACCCCTCCACTTT | TRBD1 | TRBJ1-6 | TRBV12-3/TRBV12-4 | -
CSARDVASGKETQYF | TGCAGTGCTAGAGATGTCGCTAGCGGAAAAGAGACCCAGTACTTC | TRBD2 | TRBJ2-5 | TRBV20-1 | -
CASSRDDEQFF | TGTGCCAGCAGCAGGGACGATGAGCAGTTCTTC | - | TRBJ2-1 | TRBV5-4 | -
CASKSPWTGGKETQYF | TGTGCCAGCAAATCCCCGTGGACAGGGGGGAAGGAGACCCAGTACTTC | TRBD1 | TRBJ2-5 | TRBV27 | -
CASSYVPQEITDTQYF | TGTGCCAGCAGTTACGTCCCGCAGGAGATCACAGATACGCAGTATTTT | - | TRBJ2-3 | TRBV6-2/TRBV6-3 | -
CASSFPNGNTIYF | TGTGCCAGCAGTTTCCCGAACGGAAACACCATATATTTT | - | TRBJ1-3 | TRBV27 | -
CASSQTQVGYTF | TGCGCCAGCAGCCAAACGCAAGTTGGCTACACCTTC | - | TRBJ1-2 | TRBV4-1 | many
CASSAGTGWTEAFF | TGTGCCAGCAGTGCCGGGACAGGGTGGACTGAAGCTTTCTTT | TRBD1 | TRBJ1-1 | TRBV12-3/TRBV12-4 | -
CASSRDRKETQYF | TGCGCCAGCAGCCGGGACAGGAAAGAGACCCAGTACTTC | TRBD1 | TRBJ2-5 | TRBV5-1 | few
CATSMGQGQGDTQYF | TGTGCCACCAGCATGGGACAGGGGCAGGGAGATACGCAGTATTTT | TRBD1 | TRBJ2-3 | TRBV24-1 | few
CASSFGRGNYGYTF | TGTGCCAGCAGTTTTGGCAGGGGGAACTATGGCTACACCTTC | TRBD1 | TRBJ1-2 | TRBV27 | few
CASSPRTAYTGELFF | TGTGCCAGCAGCCCCCGGACAGCCTACACCGGGGAGCTGTTTTTT | - | TRBJ2-2 | TRBV7-3 | few
CAGTGTTKFEQFF | TGTGCCGGCACCGGTACCACCAAATTTGAGCAGTTCTTC | - | TRBJ2-1 | TRBV2 | -
CASSGSPTGGDTQYF | TGTGCCAGCAGCGGGTCCCCCACTGGGGGAGATACGCAGTATTTT | - | TRBJ2-3 | TRBV9 | many
CASSVVEAGANVLTF | TGTGCCAGCAGCGTAGTCGAGGCCGGGGCCAACGTCCTGACTTTC | - | TRBJ2-6 | TRBV9 | -
CSAHLGGFGNTEAFF | TGCAGTGCGCATTTAGGGGGTTTCGGGAACACTGAAGCTTTCTTT | - | TRBJ1-1 | TRBV20-1 | -
CASSLQGAGQPQHF | TGTGCCAGCAGCTTACAGGGGGCGGGTCAGCCCCAGCATTTT | TRBD1 | TRBJ1-5 | TRBV7-6 | few